Listed here are 19 T cell receptor beta chains from one sample, sequenced in a study of T-cell memory formation after mild COVID-19. TCRdb itself ran the 5' RACE reads through MiXCR, one entry per CDR3 protein. Of under 700,000 distinct CDR3 sequences detected, 20% appear once; the ten largest clones hold roughly an eighth. The sequenced sample was PBMCs or a T cell subset sorted from them (not recorded which). Every receptor here comes from an adult woman who had mild COVID-19 (a few samples of this study predate the infection). Cell type and time point are not known.

The chain is built from TRBV7-3 and TRBJ2-3, with 13 nucleotides matching TRBD2. V lost 5 bases to trimming and J lost 3 bases; unmatched junction nucleotides: 5. The CDR3 has 16 residues. Germline assignment: CDR1 SGHTA and CDR2 FQGTGA. In DNA, the CDR3 is TGTGCCAGCAGCCCTTCGGGACTAGCGGGGACAGATACGCAGTATTTT. Its protein product is CASSPSGLAGTDTQYF.

In DNA, the CDR3 is TGCAGTGCTAGGGGCCTCGGGACTAGCGGGAGACACGAGCAGTACTTC. Its protein is CSARGLGTSGRHEQYF. The chain recombines TRBV20-1 with TRBJ2-7, with 14 bases that match TRBD2. CDR3 length equals 16 residues. Trimming at V came to 3 bases and at J to 5 bases, leaving 9 bases not matched to a gene. CDR1 and CDR2 (germline): DFQATT, SNEGSKA (reference sequence).

This clonotype appeared a few times. The CDR3 coding sequence is TGCGCCAGCAGCTTGAGTAGCGGGGGGTCAGATACGCAGTATTTT. It specifies CASSLSSGGSDTQYF. The chain has TRBV5-1 and TRBJ2-3; 10 bases agree with TRBD2. Germline CDR1 reads SGHRS; CDR2 reads YFSETQ. The V segment lost 1 base and the J segment 4 bases; nucleotides outside the gene matches: 3. There are 15 residues in the CDR3.

This clonotype was found a few times. The chain carries TRBV14 and TRBJ2-3, with 7 bases matching TRBD1. The CDR3 extends over 15 amino acids. Per germline, CDR1 SGHDN and CDR2 FVKESK. Trimming cost V 5 bases and J 3 bases; bases outside gene matches: 8. This chain's CDR3 is CASSYNRGKTDTQYF. As DNA, the CDR3 is TGTGCCAGCAGCTATAACAGGGGAAAAACAGATACGCAGTATTTT.

The chain recombines TRBV20-1 with TRBJ2-7; tentative D call: TRBD2 (6 bases). The CDR3 is 15 amino acids. The germline V and J ends were trimmed by 3 bases and 5 bases, with 20 bases remaining between them. CDR1 and CDR2 from the germline V gene are DFQATT and SNEGSKA (reference sequence). The chain's CDR3 is CSARAGGRENDEQYF. CDR3 nucleotide sequence: TGCAGTGCTAGGGCCGGGGGACGGGAGAACGACGAGCAGTACTTC.

The chain links TRBV10-3 to TRBJ2-3; D is possibly TRBD1 (5 bases). This CDR3 has 14 amino acids. V shed 2 bases and J shed 3 bases, with 9 bases lying between them. In germline, CDR1 is ENHRY, CDR2 SYGVKD. CDR3 region: CAISEVQGTDTQYF. CDR3 bases: TGTGCCATCAGTGAGGTTCAGGGTACAGATACGCAGTATTTT.

This clonotype was seen only a few times. This chain connects TRBV6-6 to TRBJ2-1, with a weak D call TRBD2 (5 bases). The germline CDR1 and CDR2 sequences are MNHNY and SVGAGI (reference sequence). There are 17 residues in the CDR3. Between the trimmed V and J ends, which lost 2 bases and 6 bases, there was a span of 20 bases. As DNA, the CDR3 is TGTGCCAGCAGTTACAGCCCCCGCTGGGAGAGGCGCAATGAGCAGTTCTTC. Amino acid sequence: CASSYSPRWERRNEQFF.

This clonotype appeared many times. V is TRBV6-5 and J is TRBJ1-2; the D gene is possibly TRBD1 (6 bases). The CDR3 contains 13 residues. V was pared by 2 bases and J by 5 bases, with 9 bases between. CDR1 and CDR2 from the germline V gene are MNHEY and SVGAGI. This CDR3 is CASSYGGAYGYTF. The CDR3 bases are TGTGCCAGCAGTTACGGGGGCGCGTATGGCTACACCTTC.

V usage is TRBV11-2 and J usage is TRBJ2-2, with TRBD2 matching over 16 bases. Per germline, CDR1 SGHAT and CDR2 FQNNGV. CDR3 size: 19 residues. Trimming removed 6 bases from V and 2 bases from J; junction bases left unmatched: 9. The CDR3 sequence: CASRTLGTSGGANTGELFF. DNA for the CDR3: TGTGCCAGCAGGACACTTGGGACTAGCGGGGGGGCAAACACCGGGGAGCTGTTTTTT.

This clonotype was recorded a few times. The chain has TRBV7-2 and TRBJ2-1; 10 bases are shared with TRBD1. The V gene's germline CDR1 is SGHTA and CDR2 FQGNSA. The V gene end was trimmed by 7 bases and the J gene end by 8 bases; junction bases not matched to a gene: 8. This CDR3 has 14 residues. DNA for the CDR3: TGTGCCAGCACCAGACAGGGGGCAGGGTATGAGCAGTTCTTC. It specifies CASTRQGAGYEQFF.

This sequence joins TRBV5-4 and TRBJ2-5, with 11 bases matching TRBD2. CDR1 is SGHNT, CDR2 YYREEE, per germline (reference sequence). The junction had 5 bases not matched to a gene; V was cut back by 4 bases and J by 3 bases. The CDR3 has 15 amino acids. This CDR3 is CASSKTSGMEETQYF. Written as DNA, the CDR3 is TGTGCCAGCAGCAAGACTAGCGGGATGGAAGAGACCCAGTACTTC.

V usage is TRBV24-1 and J usage is TRBJ1-1; TRBD1 matches at 7 bases. Trimming at V came to 10 bases and at J to 5 bases, leaving 9 bases not matched to a gene. The V gene's germline CDR1 is KGHDR and CDR2 SFDVKD. This CDR3 is 13 amino acids long. The CDR3 is CATTTGEGTEAFF. The CDR3 coding sequence is TGTGCCACTACAACAGGGGAAGGTACTGAAGCTTTCTTT.

The chain couples TRBV7-9 to TRBJ1-2; 7 bases are a match to TRBD1. This CDR3 is built from 14 residues. Trimming removed 1 base from V and 6 bases from J; junction bases left unmatched: 5. The germline V gene encodes CDR1 SEHNR and CDR2 FQNEAQ (reference sequence). In DNA form, the CDR3 reads TGTGCCAGCAGCTTAGTACAGGGGAAGCATGGCTACACCTTC. Translation: CASSLVQGKHGYTF. The full variable domain, in which reference TRBV7-9 and TRBJ1-2 provide the parts outside the CDR3, is DTGVSQNPRHKITKRGQNVTFRCDPISEHNRLYWYRQTLGQGPEFLTYFQNEAQLEKSRLLSDRFSAERPKGSFSTLEIQRTEQGDSAMYLCASSLVQGKHGYTFGSGTRLTVV.

CDR3 DNA sequence: TGTGCCAGCAGCTTCTCAGCGGCTAGGGATACGCAGTATTTT. The encoded protein is CASSFSAARDTQYF. V usage is TRBV7-9 and J usage is TRBJ2-3; D perhaps matches TRBD2 (5 bases). Looked up from germline, CDR1 is SEHNR and CDR2 is FQNEAQ (reference sequence). This CDR3 spans 14 amino acids. Trimming cost V 3 bases and J 6 bases, with 13 bases left between them.

In this sample, this clonotype turned up a few times. The chain links TRBV6-5 to TRBJ2-1; no clear D. The CDR3 spans 16 residues. The V end was cut by 0 bases, the J end by 5 bases, with 14 bases between. Germline-derived CDR1 and CDR2 are MNHEY and SVGAGI. The CDR3 spells CASSYSVLAAHNEQFF. The CDR3 region has the DNA TGTGCCAGCAGTTACTCGGTCTTGGCGGCCCACAATGAGCAGTTCTTC.

The V call is TRBV20-1, the J call TRBJ1-2, with D uncertain. Germline V gene sequence: CDR1 DFQATT, CDR2 SNEGSKA (reference sequence). The CDR3 runs 12 residues. V was cut by 0 bases and J by 8 bases, with 10 bases left in between. CDR3 DNA: TGCAGTGCTAGAGACGCCCTTCGGGGCTACACCTTC. Translation gives CSARDALRGYTF.

This clonotype was seen a few times. This chain connects TRBV6-6 to TRBJ1-1; D perhaps matches TRBD1 (5 bases). The CDR3 spans 16 residues. Germline values: CDR1 MNHNY, CDR2 SVGAGI (reference sequence). Trimming removed 2 bases from V and 4 bases from J, with 17 bases in between. CDR3 bases: TGTGCCAGCAGTTACACCGCAAATATCGACAGCACTGAAGCTTTCTTT. Translating it yields CASSYTANIDSTEAFF.

The genes are TRBV10-3 and TRBJ1-5; D is undetermined. Germline loops: CDR1 ENHRY, CDR2 SYGVKD. The CDR3 has 12 amino acids. V dropped 7 bases and J dropped 7 bases, with 11 bases sitting between them. CDR3 sequence (DNA): TGTGCCATCACGGGAGGGAGGCAGCCCCAGCATTTT. Protein sequence: CAITGGRQPQHF.

This clonotype was seen a few times. V and J are TRBV30 and TRBJ2-7, with D uncertain. This CDR3 comprises 11 residues. V was pared by 3 bases and J by 7 bases, with 10 bases between. Germline lookup yields CDR1 GTSNPN and CDR2 SVGIG (reference sequence). CDR3 amino acids: CAWRNMGEQYF. CDR3 DNA: TGTGCCTGGAGGAACATGGGGGAGCAGTACTTC.